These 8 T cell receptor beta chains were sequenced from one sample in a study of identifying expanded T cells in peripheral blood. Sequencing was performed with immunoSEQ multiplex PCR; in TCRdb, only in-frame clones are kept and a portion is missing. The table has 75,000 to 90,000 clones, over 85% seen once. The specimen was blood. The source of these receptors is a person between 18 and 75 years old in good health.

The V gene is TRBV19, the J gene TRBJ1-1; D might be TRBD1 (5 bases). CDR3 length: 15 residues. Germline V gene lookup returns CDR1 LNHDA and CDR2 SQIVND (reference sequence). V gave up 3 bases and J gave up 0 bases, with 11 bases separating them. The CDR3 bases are TGTGCCAGTAGTATTGGTGGGGGAATGAACACTGAAGCTTTCTTT. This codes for CASSIGGGMNTEAFF.

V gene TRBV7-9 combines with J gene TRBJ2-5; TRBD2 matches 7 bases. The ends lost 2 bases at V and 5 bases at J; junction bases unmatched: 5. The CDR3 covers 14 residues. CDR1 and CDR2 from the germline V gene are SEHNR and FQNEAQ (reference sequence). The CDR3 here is CASSLSLAVETQYF. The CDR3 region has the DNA TGTGCCAGCAGCTTAAGTCTAGCGGTGGAGACCCAGTACTTC.

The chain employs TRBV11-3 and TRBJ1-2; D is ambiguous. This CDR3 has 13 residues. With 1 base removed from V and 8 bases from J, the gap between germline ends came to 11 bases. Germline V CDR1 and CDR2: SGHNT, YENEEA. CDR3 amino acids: CASSLGGNRGYTF. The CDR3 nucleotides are TGTGCCAGCAGCTTAGGAGGGAACCGGGGCTACACCTTC.

CDR3 bases: TGCGCCAGCAGCCTTGGCCGGGCAGGGGGTTCGATAAGCACAGATACGCAGTATTTT. This gives the protein CASSLGRAGGSISTDTQYF. The genes are TRBV5-1 and TRBJ2-3; 7 bases match TRBD1. The germline gives CDR1 SGHRS, CDR2 YFSETQ. The CDR3 runs to 19 residues. The V and J ends lost 4 bases and 0 bases, in that order; junction bases with no gene match: 17.

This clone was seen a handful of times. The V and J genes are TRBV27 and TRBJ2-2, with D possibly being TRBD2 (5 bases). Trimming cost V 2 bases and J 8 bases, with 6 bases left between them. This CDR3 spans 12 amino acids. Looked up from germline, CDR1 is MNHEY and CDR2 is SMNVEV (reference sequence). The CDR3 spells CASSLRRGELFF. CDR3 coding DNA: TGTGCCAGCAGTTTACGGAGGGGGGAGCTGTTTTTT.

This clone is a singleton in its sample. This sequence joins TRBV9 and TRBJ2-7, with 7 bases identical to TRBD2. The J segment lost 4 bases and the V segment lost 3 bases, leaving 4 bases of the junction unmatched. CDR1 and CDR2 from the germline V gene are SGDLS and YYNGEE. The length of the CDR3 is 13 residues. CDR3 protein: CASSASGRYEQYF. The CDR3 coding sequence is TGTGCCAGCAGCGCTAGCGGAAGATACGAGCAGTACTTC.

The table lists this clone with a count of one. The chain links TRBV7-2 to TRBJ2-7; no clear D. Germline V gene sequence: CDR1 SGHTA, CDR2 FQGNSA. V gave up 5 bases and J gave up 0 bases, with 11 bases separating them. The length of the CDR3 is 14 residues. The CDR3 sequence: CASSVGFSSYEQYF. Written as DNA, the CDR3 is TGTGCCAGCAGCGTAGGATTCAGCTCCTACGAGCAGTACTTC.

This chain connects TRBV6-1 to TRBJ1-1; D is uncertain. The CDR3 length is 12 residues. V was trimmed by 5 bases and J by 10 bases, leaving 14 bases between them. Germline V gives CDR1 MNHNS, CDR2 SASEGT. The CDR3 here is CASSPSLLGAFF. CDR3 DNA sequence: TGTGCCAGCAGTCCAAGCCTCTTAGGAGCTTTCTTT.